Described below is a single T cell receptor (beta chain) sequence and its context. Its specificity is not known. The record originates from a study of T cell responses to AZD1222 COVID-19 vaccine. Study-wide findings and caveats: The donor group comprised mostly white British people and more females; the analysis possibly underestimated clonal diversity. Targeting of unmutated variant regions was reportedly seen in nearly half of spike-specific TCRs.

TCRdb's copy holds only in-frame clones and misses some; the assay was immunoSEQ multiplex PCR. Among more than 85,000 clones listed, roughly 92% were seen once. Second doses that came at about 4 or about 12 weeks were put together. Material: peripheral blood, obtained 28 days after the second AZD1222 dose. This receptor was identified in an adult who received the AZD1222 COVID-19 vaccine.

The CDR3 DNA follows: TGCAGCACCTCATCCACTTCAAATGAAAAACTGTTTTTT. Translation gives CSTSSTSNEKLFF. V usage is TRBV29-1 and J usage is TRBJ1-4; D uncertain. Trimming took off 8 bases at V and 5 bases at J, with 15 bases between the two ends. Per germline, CDR1 SQVTM and CDR2 ANQGSEA. CDR3 size: 13 residues.